Listed below are T cell receptor beta chains from one sample, sequenced in a study of cytomegalovirus exposure and HLA in healthy donors. Assay: immunoSEQ multiplex PCR; the TCRdb copy retains only in-frame clones and omits some. The table has about 160,000 clones, around 75% seen once; the top ten hold around 2.5%. Sequences were obtained from PBMCs. These receptors came from a female donor in good health and CMV-seronegative. The CDR3 runs from the conserved cysteine through the conserved F or W. Fields, in order: D gene, clone size, V gene, J gene, CDR3 protein, CDR3 DNA. The D gene is left open where the match is weak. Rows may omit the clone size; those that give it use once, few, many or a size class.

>.|.|TRBV7-2|TRBJ2-7
CASSSSREGEQYF
TGTGCCAGCAGCTCTTCCCGGGAAGGGGAGCAGTACTTC
>.|.|TRBV4-1|TRBJ2-7
CASSQVAGGSYEQYF
TGCGCCAGCAGCCAAGTGGCCGGGGGATCCTACGAGCAGTACTTC
>TRBD1|.|TRBV19|TRBJ1-2
CASSTDRGMGGYTF
TGTGCCAGTAGTACAGACAGGGGAATGGGTGGCTACACCTTC
>TRBD1|.|TRBV7-2|TRBJ1-5
CASSSDRGRQPQHF
TGTGCCAGCAGCTCGGACAGGGGGAGGCAGCCCCAGCATTTT
>.|.|TRBV30|TRBJ1-1
CAWKLTPLRGVNTEAFF
TGTGCCTGGAAATTAACACCTCTCAGGGGAGTTAACACTGAAGCTTTCTTT
>.|.|TRBV19|TRBJ1-3
CASSIQRGNTIYF
TGTGCCAGTAGTATACAGCGGGGAAACACCATATATTTT
>TRBD1|.|TRBV2|TRBJ2-7
CASSRDRAVPYEQYF
TGTGCCAGCAGTCGGGACAGGGCAGTACCCTACGAGCAGTACTTC
>.|.|TRBV7-2|TRBJ1-6
CASSLGQVDHLHF
TGTGCCAGCAGCTTAGGACAGGTCGATCACCTCCACTTT
>.|few|TRBV27|TRBJ1-2
CASSSGLGGYTF
TGTGCCAGCAGTTCCGGACTGGGCGGCTACACCTTC
>.|.|TRBV4-2|TRBJ1-1
CASRTANTEAFF
TGTGCCAGCCGGACAGCGAACACTGAAGCTTTCTTT
>.|.|TRBV7-2|TRBJ1-1
CASSLVGGLNTEAFF
TGTGCCAGCAGCTTAGTCGGCGGGTTGAACACTGAAGCTTTCTTT
>.|.|TRBV19|TRBJ2-5
CASSVPSSETQYF
TGTGCCAGTAGTGTCCCTAGCAGTGAGACCCAGTACTTC
>TRBD2|.|TRBV2|TRBJ2-7
CASGTGLRHYEQYF
TGTGCCAGCGGAACGGGACTACGCCACTACGAGCAGTACTTC
>TRBD2|.|TRBV27|TRBJ2-1
CASSSTSLAGPNEQFF
TGTGCCAGCAGTTCCACCTCACTAGCGGGACCTAATGAGCAGTTCTTC
>.|once|TRBV7-2|TRBJ2-7
CASSSGGAGGRNEQYF
TGTGCCAGCAGCTCAGGGGGGGCGGGGGGACGCAACGAGCAGTACTTC
>TRBD1|.|TRBV2|TRBJ1-2
CASSHPRQGYGDGYTF
TGTGCCAGCAGTCACCCGAGACAGGGGTACGGGGATGGCTACACCTTC
>TRBD2|.|TRBV28|TRBJ2-7
CASSLYGTRAYEQYF
TGTGCCAGCAGTTTATACGGGACTAGGGCCTACGAGCAGTACTTC
>.|few|TRBV2|TRBJ1-5
CASSALSGRIGNQPQHF
TGTGCCAGCAGTGCACTGTCGGGGAGGATCGGCAATCAGCCCCAGCATTTT
>.|.|TRBV19|TRBJ1-4
CASSRYHGEGEKLFF
TGTGCCAGTAGTCGATATCACGGGGAAGGGGAAAAACTGTTTTTT
>.|.|TRBV27|TRBJ1-1
CASSFSGSTEAFF
TGTGCCAGCAGTTTCTCGGGGAGCACTGAAGCTTTCTTT
>TRBD2|.|TRBV28|TRBJ2-7
CASRSGSSYEQYF
TGTGCCAGCAGGAGCGGGAGCTCCTACGAGCAGTACTTC